The entry below gives a single T cell receptor beta chain sequence along with its context. V dropped 1 base and J dropped 4 bases, with 3 bases sitting between them. Germline-derived CDR1 and CDR2 are MNHEY and SVGEGT. This CDR3 contains 12 residues. The sample belongs to a study of blood T cell repertoires in COVID-19. Background on the study: The United States, Italy and Spain provided the acute and convalescent COVID-19 samples. T cells, B-cell-depleted T cells, or PBMCs provided the cDNA or gDNA that served as material.

In the source study's methods: By means of reference gene primer amplification, nucleated cell counts were estimated. Some clones are missing from TCRdb's copy, which holds only in-frame ones; the method was immunoSEQ multiplex PCR. Clonal size and the V and J genes are those of that table, whereas D and trimming came from the DNA. The sample has tens of thousands of clones, more than 75% seen once. V and J are TRBV6-2 or TRBV6-3 and TRBJ2-3, with D hard to call. Sequenced material: peripheral blood. The TCR sequence derives from a man aged 65 to 85 with acute or convalescent COVID-19. This CDR3 reads CASSYLADTQYF. In DNA form, the CDR3 reads TGTGCCAGCAGTTACTTAGCAGATACGCAGTATTTT.